Sequencing of this T cell receptor (beta chain) was carried out in a study of cytomegalovirus exposure and HLA in healthy donors. Overall study results and limits: Sequencing had likely introduced a cluster of highly shared sequence variants as an artifact.

PCR employed 60 Vbeta and 13 Jbeta primers. Original processing notes: In a later analysis, the count reached some 75 million unique TCR beta chains, with roughly 11 million shared. Sequenced by immunoSEQ multiplex PCR; TCRdb stores in-frame clones only, minus some. V, J and clone size are taken as reported in that table, and D and trimming were inferred from the DNA itself. This sample has about 160,000 clones, with roughly 80% found just once. As concerns this clone: Its cognate antigen is unknown.

There are 14 residues in the CDR3. Germline CDR1 reads KGHSH; CDR2 reads LQKENI. The junction had 3 bases not matched to a gene; V was cut back by 3 bases and J by 4 bases. This sequence originates from a man aged 40-50 years in good health and CMV-seronegative. Input material: PBMCs. The chain has TRBV18 and TRBJ2-5; 9 bases are shared with TRBD1. The CDR3, as DNA: TGTGCCAGCTCACCCGGACAGGGGCGAGAGACCCAGTACTTC. Amino acids: CASSPGQGRETQYF.